Listed here are 32 T cell receptor beta chains from one sample, sequenced in a study of shared clonotypes between healthy human individuals. Produced via immunoSEQ multiplex PCR; TCRdb's table is partial and in-frame only. Of about 490,000 clones in the sample, approximately 80% were seen once. The specimen was PBMCs. These receptors were collected from a woman aged 35 to 49 in good health. Some clones in this sample may be carry-over from other donors' samples.

The chain links TRBV6-1 to TRBJ1-2, with D hard to call. This CDR3 has 13 amino acids. V dropped 2 bases and J dropped 8 bases, with 12 bases sitting between them. Germline assignment: CDR1 MNHNS and CDR2 SASEGT. Here the CDR3 DNA reads TGTGCCAGCAGTGAATTGTATGGGTTGGGCTACACCTTC. This gives the protein CASSELYGLGYTF.

This chain's CDR3 is CASSLRPGGSNQPQHF. DNA of the CDR3: TGTGCCAGCAGCTTGAGGCCCGGCGGGAGCAATCAGCCCCAGCATTTT. The chain is built from TRBV7-2 and TRBJ1-5, with D uncertain. V lost 3 bases, J lost 1 base, and 13 bases lay in between. This CDR3 is built from 16 residues. Germline V CDR1 and CDR2: SGHTA, FQGNSA.

The CDR3 region is CASSINSGAYNEQFF. The CDR3 DNA is TGTGCCAGTAGTATAAATAGCGGGGCCTACAATGAGCAGTTCTTC. The chain is built from TRBV19 and TRBJ2-1, with 8 bases fitting TRBD2. V was pared by 2 bases and J by 2 bases, with 2 bases of the junction left unmatched. Per germline, CDR1 LNHDA and CDR2 SQIVND (reference sequence). The CDR3 has 15 residues.

The chain carries TRBV11-2 and TRBJ2-1; 7 bases are shared with TRBD2. The CDR3 consists of 14 residues. The V and J ends lost 3 bases and 8 bases, in that order; junction bases with no gene match: 7. Germline CDR1 and CDR2: SGHAT and FQNNGV. The CDR3 DNA reads TGTGCCAGCAGCTTGGGAGTAGCGGGTGATGAGCAGTTCTTC. As protein: CASSLGVAGDEQFF.

The V gene is TRBV2, the J gene TRBJ2-7; tentative D call: TRBD2 (5 bases). The germline V and J ends were trimmed by 8 bases and 2 bases, with 16 bases remaining between them. Germline V gene sequence: CDR1 SNHLY, CDR2 FYNNEI. This CDR3 is built from 14 residues. CDR3 DNA sequence: TGTGCCAGCGCCCGCGGGCTCCCTCCCTACGAGCAGTACTTC. Translation gives CASARGLPPYEQYF.

This chain connects TRBV2 to TRBJ1-2; 7 bases agree with TRBD1. CDR1 is SNHLY, CDR2 FYNNEI, per germline. The CDR3 consists of 15 residues. V lost 8 bases to trimming and J lost 7 bases; unmatched junction nucleotides: 16. Here the CDR3 reads CASGAWAGGEVGYTF. CDR3 nucleotide sequence: TGTGCCAGCGGAGCCTGGGCAGGGGGAGAGGTTGGCTACACCTTC.

This chain uses TRBV30 with TRBJ1-6; no reliable D call. Trimming shortened V by 3 bases and J by 8 bases, and 23 bases separated the two germline ends. The CDR3 has 17 residues. Looked up from germline, CDR1 is GTSNPN and CDR2 is SVGIG (reference sequence). The CDR3 region is CAWSRLLAGLTDSPLHF. The CDR3 DNA reads as TGTGCCTGGAGCCGTTTGTTGGCAGGACTTACAGATTCACCCCTCCACTTT.

The rearrangement uses TRBV6-1 and TRBJ2-2; TRBD1 might be the D (6 bases). CDR3 size: 15 residues. Germline values: CDR1 MNHNS, CDR2 SASEGT. Trimming took off 9 bases at V and 1 base at J, with 15 bases between the two ends. The CDR3 protein is CASGGRDLNTGELFF. The CDR3 nucleotides read TGTGCCAGTGGGGGCAGGGACCTGAACACCGGGGAGCTGTTTTTT.

This clone showed up just once. The chain is built from TRBV14 and TRBJ2-2; 8 nucleotides match TRBD2. CDR3 length equals 16 residues. Germline V lookup: CDR1 SGHDN, CDR2 FVKESK. Trimming cost V 3 bases and J 0 bases; bases outside gene matches: 3. CDR3 sequence: CASSQETSANTGELFF. The CDR3 region has the DNA TGTGCCAGCAGCCAGGAGACTAGCGCGAACACCGGGGAGCTGTTTTTT.

In the case of this clone: The final CDR3 position lacks the conserved phenylalanine or tryptophan, pointing to a likely read error. This chain connects TRBV6-1 to TRBJ1-2; D gene ambiguous. CDR3 length equals 13 residues. Germline V gene data show CDR1 as MNHNS and CDR2 as SASEGT. V was clipped by 7 bases and J by 4 bases, with 13 bases between them. CDR3 nucleotide sequence: TGTGCCAGCAACAAAGGACGGGGCTATGGCTACACCCTC. Its protein product is CASNKGRGYGYTL.

V and J are TRBV6-4 and TRBJ1-1; tentatively, D is TRBD1 (5 bases). The CDR3 is 13 residues long. From germline, CDR1 is MRHNA and CDR2 SNTAGT. V lost 4 bases to trimming and J lost 6 bases, with 12 bases between them. The CDR3 spells CASSVRQGAEAFF. The CDR3, as DNA: TGTGCCAGCAGTGTACGCCAGGGAGCTGAAGCTTTCTTT.

The V call is TRBV28, the J call TRBJ1-5; no definite D call. Trimming took off 5 bases at V and 2 bases at J, with 16 bases between the two ends. This CDR3 spans 16 amino acids. Germline V gives CDR1 MDHEN, CDR2 SYDVKM. The CDR3: CASSPLGFGGNQPQHF. The DNA of the CDR3 is TGTGCCAGCAGTCCTTTGGGGTTTGGTGGCAATCAGCCCCAGCATTTT. Filled out from reference TRBV28 and TRBJ1-5, the complete variable domain reads DVKVTQSSRYLVKRTGEKVFLECVQDMDHENMFWYRQDPGLGLRLIYFSYDVKMKEKGDIPEGYSVSREKKERFSLILESASTNQTSMYLCASSPLGFGGNQPQHFGDGTRLSIL.

This clone was picked up one time. The chain uses TRBV7-8 and TRBJ1-5; D ambiguous. Germline V gene lookup returns CDR1 SGHVS and CDR2 FQNEAQ. The V gene lost 4 bases and the J gene lost 2 bases, with 12 bases spanning the gap. This CDR3 spans 15 amino acids. The CDR3 DNA is TGTGCCAGCAGCTGGAGGCACAACCGCAATCAGCCCCAGCATTTT. This translates into CASSWRHNRNQPQHF.

Details on this clone: This could be a read error, since a much larger clone is one nucleotide away. V gene TRBV5-4 combines with J gene TRBJ2-2, with 13 bases identical to TRBD2. The CDR3 runs to 17 residues. The germline V gene encodes CDR1 SGHNT and CDR2 YYREEE (reference sequence). This CDR3 is CASRPGLAGSNAGELFF. The CDR3 DNA is TGTGCCAGCAGACCGGGACTAGCGGGATCGAACGCCGGGGAGCTGTTTTTT. The variable domain in full, completed from reference TRBV5-4 and TRBJ2-2, reads ETGVTQSPTHLIKTRGQQVTLRCSSQSGHNTVSWYQQALGQGPQFIFQYYREEENGRGNFPPRFSGLQFPNYSSELNVNALELDDSALYLCASRPGLAGSNAGELFFGEGSRLTVL.

Notes on this clone: A read error may account for a junction end that differs from germline. Additional DNA sequences in this sample encode the identical CDR3. The chain uses TRBV28 and TRBJ2-7; D is tentatively TRBD1 or TRBD2 (5 bases each). The CDR3 sequence is 16 residues long. CDR1 and CDR2 from the germline V gene are MDHEN and SYDVKM. CDR3 in amino acids: CASSLFEREEGDEQYF. CDR3 DNA sequence: TGTGCCAGCAGTTTATTTGAGAGGGAAGAAGGGGACGAACAGTACTTC. The full variable domain, completed using reference TRBV28 and TRBJ2-7, is DVKVTQSSRYLVKRTGEKVFLECVQDMDHENMFWYRQDPGLGLRLIYFSYDVKMKEKGDIPEGYSVSREKKERFSLILESASTNQTSMYLCASSLFEREEGDEQYFGPGTRLTVT.

Concerning this clone: A clone one base away is much larger, so this may be a read error. Other DNA variants within this sample encode the same CDR3. J is TRBJ2-6 and V is TRBV30, with D possibly being TRBD2 (5 bases). The germline V gene encodes CDR1 GTSNPN and CDR2 SVGIG (reference sequence). V gave up 2 bases and J gave up 0 bases, with 14 bases separating them. The CDR3 contains 17 residues. The CDR3 here is CAWSRTGSSSGANVLTF. In nucleotides, the CDR3 is TGTGCCTGGAGTCGGACGGGGTCGAGCTCTGGGGCCAACGTCCTGACTTTC.

This clone showed up many times. J is TRBJ1-5 and V is TRBV7-2; D unresolved. This CDR3 has 13 residues. Trimming removed 5 bases from V and 8 bases from J, with 13 bases in between. Germline CDR1 reads SGHTA; CDR2 reads FQGNSA. The CDR3 nucleotides read TGTGCCAGCAGCACGGACCGAGTGAAGCCCCAGCATTTT. Amino acids: CASSTDRVKPQHF.

The chain carries TRBV4-2 and TRBJ1-5; D uncertain. There are 14 residues in the CDR3. V lost 0 bases and J 5 bases, leaving 8 bases between the germline ends. CDR1 is LGHNA, CDR2 YNFKEQ, per germline. DNA of the CDR3: TGTGCCAGCAGCCAAGACTCGGAGGATCAGCCCCAGCATTTT. Its translation: CASSQDSEDQPQHF.

A note on this clone: Given a much more abundant clone one base away, this may be a read error. The chain carries TRBV5-1 and TRBJ2-5; a weak D match, TRBD1 (5 bases). The CDR3 loop spans 15 amino acids. V was trimmed by 4 bases and J by 5 bases, leaving 18 bases between them. Germline V gene sequence: CDR1 SGHRS, CDR2 YFSETQ. DNA for the CDR3: TGCGCCAGCAGCCCCCAACAGGAGTCTCTGGAGACCCAGTACTTC. The encoded protein is CASSPQQESLETQYF.

This clone was counted a few times. J is TRBJ2-5 and V is TRBV25-1; D remains unclear. V lost 1 base and J lost 4, with 7 bases in between. The CDR3 totals 13 residues. Germline V gene lookup returns CDR1 MGHDK and CDR2 SYGVNS. The CDR3 coding sequence is TGTGCCAGCAGTGAATTAAGTACAGAGACCCAGTACTTC. Translating it yields CASSELSTETQYF.

The V and J genes are TRBV28 and TRBJ1-4, with 7 nucleotides matching TRBD1. V lost 4 bases to trimming and J lost 6 bases; unmatched junction nucleotides: 8. In germline, CDR1 is MDHEN, CDR2 SYDVKM. CDR3 length: 15 amino acids. In nucleotides, the CDR3 is TGTGCCAGCAGTTACGCCGGGACAGAGGATGAAAAACTGTTTTTT. Residues: CASSYAGTEDEKLFF.

This sequence joins TRBV11-2 and TRBJ2-1; perhaps D is TRBD1 or TRBD2 (6 bases each). The CDR3 contains 15 residues. V was shortened by 5 bases and J by 7 bases, with 18 bases between the two germline ends. The germline gives CDR1 SGHAT, CDR2 FQNNGV. CDR3 residues: CASSLNRGPWNEQFF. DNA for the CDR3: TGTGCCAGCAGCCTAAACCGGGGGCCTTGGAATGAGCAGTTCTTC.

V is TRBV28 and J is TRBJ1-3; tentatively, D is TRBD1 (5 bases). Germline assignment: CDR1 MDHEN and CDR2 SYDVKM. V shed 7 bases and J shed 3 bases, with 13 bases lying between them. The CDR3 covers 14 residues. The CDR3 loop is CASILPGDGNTIYF. The CDR3 DNA follows: TGTGCCAGCATCCTCCCGGGGGATGGAAACACCATATATTTT.

The genes are TRBV18 and TRBJ2-5; 14 nucleotides align to TRBD2. The J segment lost 3 bases and the V segment lost 0 bases, leaving 0 bases of the junction unmatched. Germline V CDR1 and CDR2: KGHSH, LQKENI. This CDR3 is 16 amino acids long. For the CDR3, the DNA is TGTGCCAGCTCACCACCGGGACTAGCGGGAGAAGAGACCCAGTACTTC. It codes for CASSPPGLAGEETQYF.

The genes are TRBV6-6 and TRBJ2-3; 9 bases agree with TRBD1. CDR3 length: 15 residues. Trimming at V came to 5 bases and at J to 3 bases, leaving 6 bases not matched to a gene. Germline assignment: CDR1 MNHNY and CDR2 SVGAGI (reference sequence). In DNA, the CDR3 is TGTGCCAGCAGTCCTGGGGGACAGGGAACAGATACGCAGTATTTT. Protein sequence: CASSPGGQGTDTQYF.

This clone was recorded only once. The V and J genes are TRBV28 and TRBJ2-5; perhaps D is TRBD1 or TRBD2 (5 bases each). V was shortened by 8 bases and J by 4 bases, with 11 bases between the two germline ends. Per germline, CDR1 MDHEN and CDR2 SYDVKM. The CDR3 is made up of 12 amino acids. CDR3 amino acids: CASRGPSETQYF. The DNA of the CDR3 is TGTGCCAGCCGGGGCCCGTCAGAGACCCAGTACTTC. Based on the CDR3 plus reference TRBV28 and TRBJ2-5, the full variable domain is DVKVTQSSRYLVKRTGEKVFLECVQDMDHENMFWYRQDPGLGLRLIYFSYDVKMKEKGDIPEGYSVSREKKERFSLILESASTNQTSMYLCASRGPSETQYFGPGTRLLVL.

This chain connects TRBV29-1 to TRBJ2-3, with 9 nucleotides matching TRBD2. Unmatched junction bases numbered 11, after V lost 3 bases and J lost 7 bases. The CDR3 is 15 residues long. Germline V CDR1 and CDR2: SQVTM, ANQGSEA. The CDR3 sequence is CSVEFGFSGSYTQYF. In nucleotides, the CDR3 is TGCAGCGTTGAGTTCGGTTTTAGCGGGAGTTATACGCAGTATTTT.

The rearrangement joins TRBV11-2 to TRBJ2-3; 8 bases fit TRBD1. Trimming took 3 bases from V and 0 from J; bases not matched to a gene: 8. The germline V gene has CDR1 SGHAT and CDR2 FQNNGV. This CDR3 has 17 amino acids. This chain's CDR3 is CASSFRGLGVSTDTQYF. Written as DNA, the CDR3 is TGTGCCAGCAGCTTCAGGGGGCTGGGGGTTAGCACAGATACGCAGTATTTT.

This clone was seen just once. This chain uses TRBV6-1 with TRBJ2-1, with 8 positions matching TRBD2. The CDR3 sequence is 15 residues long. Trimming removed 8 bases from V and 9 bases from J; junction bases left unmatched: 15. Per germline, CDR1 MNHNS and CDR2 SASEGT. CDR3 nucleotides: TGTGCCAGCTGCTCTATATCGGGAGGGGTAGGTGAGCAGTTCTTC. This codes for CASCSISGGVGEQFF.

Remarks on this clone: A junction end diverges from the germline sequence, so it may reflect a read error. This chain uses TRBV7-3 with TRBJ2-3, with TRBD2 as a possible D gene (5 bases). In germline, CDR1 is SGHTA, CDR2 FQGTGA. The CDR3 covers 15 residues. CDR3 region: CASSLTGIGTDTQYF. The DNA of the CDR3 is TGTGCCAGCAGCCTAACGGGAATAGGCACAGATACGCAGTATTTT.

This clone was observed many times. The chain has TRBV7-2 and TRBJ1-5; 8 nucleotides agree with TRBD1. The CDR3 sequence is 15 residues long. Germline CDR1 and CDR2: SGHTA and FQGNSA. V was pared by 4 bases and J by 9 bases, with 11 bases of the junction left unmatched. CDR3 DNA sequence: TGTGCCAGCAGCTACGACAGGGTACAGGGGGGGCCCCAGCATTTT. This gives the protein CASSYDRVQGGPQHF. Full variable domain (rest looked up from reference TRBV7-2 and TRBJ1-5): GAGVSQSPSNKVTEKGKDVELRCDPISGHTALYWYRQSLGQGLEFLIYFQGNSAPDKSGLPSDRFSAERTGGSVSTLTIQRTQQEDSAVYLCASSYDRVQGGPQHFGDGTRLSIL.

The chain has TRBV7-2 and TRBJ1-2; no firm D call. Germline CDR1 and CDR2: SGHTA and FQGNSA. The CDR3 sequence is 15 residues long. The V and J ends lost 1 base and 5 bases respectively, with 14 bases between them. The DNA for the CDR3 is TGTGCCAGCAGCTTAGTGCGGGAGTCCCTTTATGGCTACACCTTC. Its protein is CASSLVRESLYGYTF.